Following are 30 T cell receptor beta chains from one sample sequenced in a study of glioma-infiltrating T cells after dendritic cell vaccination. The time point here: after dendritic cell vaccination, including at tumor progression/relapse. Some clones are missing from TCRdb's copy, which holds only in-frame ones; the method was immunoSEQ multiplex PCR. The sample records about 99,000 clones, over 80% being singletons. Sequences were derived from blood, sampled after dendritic cell vaccination. The receptors here all came from a human donor with glioblastoma.

The chain employs TRBV2 and TRBJ2-5; a possible D gene is TRBD2 (6 bases). V lost 4 bases and J 4 bases, leaving 13 bases between the germline ends. The CDR3 has 14 amino acids. Germline values: CDR1 SNHLY, CDR2 FYNNEI. CDR3 protein: CASSGAGRIETQYF. In DNA, the CDR3 is TGTGCCAGCAGTGGGGCAGGGAGGATAGAGACCCAGTACTTC.

This clone was seen only a few times. The J gene is TRBJ2-1, the V gene TRBV5-1; TRBD2 matches 8 bases. The CDR3 is made up of 15 amino acids. Germline CDR1 reads SGHRS; CDR2 reads YFSETQ. The junction had 8 bases not matched to a gene; V was cut back by 3 bases and J by 6 bases. The CDR3 sequence: CASSYGTSRINEQFF. The CDR3 nucleotides are TGCGCCAGCAGCTACGGGACTAGTCGTATCAATGAGCAGTTCTTC.

The chain uses TRBV5-1 and TRBJ1-4; 11 positions agree with TRBD1. Germline V CDR1 and CDR2: SGHRS, YFSETQ. This CDR3 spans 15 amino acids. Trimming took 2 bases from V and 8 from J; bases not matched to a gene: 5. The CDR3 sequence: CASSLSGTGGEKLFF. Here the CDR3 DNA reads TGCGCCAGCAGCTTATCCGGGACAGGGGGGGAAAAACTGTTTTTT.

This sequence joins TRBV6-9 and TRBJ1-5; TRBD1 might be the D (5 bases). Germline CDR1 MNHGY, CDR2 SVAAGI. V was pared by 5 bases and J by 2 bases, with 25 bases between. CDR3 length: 19 amino acids. The CDR3 loop is CASSGPLGFRKGGNQPQHF. The CDR3, as DNA: TGTGCCAGCAGTGGCCCTTTAGGATTTCGGAAAGGGGGCAATCAGCCCCAGCATTTT.

The V and J genes are TRBV27 and TRBJ1-5, with a weak D call TRBD1 (6 bases). Germline V gene sequence: CDR1 MNHEY, CDR2 SMNVEV (reference sequence). The CDR3 has 18 residues. V lost 5 bases and J 1 base, leaving 21 bases between the germline ends. The CDR3 DNA sequence: TGTGCCAGCAGTACCACCGGGACACGGCGTGCGAGCAATCAGCCCCAGCATTTT. Its protein product is CASSTTGTRRASNQPQHF.

The chain recombines TRBV27 with TRBJ2-3; D perhaps matches TRBD2 (5 bases). Between the trimmed V and J ends, which lost 1 base and 4 bases, there was a span of 24 bases. This CDR3 comprises 19 residues. CDR1 is MNHEY, CDR2 SMNVEV, per germline (reference sequence). In nucleotides, the CDR3 is TGTGCCAGCAGTTTATTGAGCCCCGGGATTCTCGCCTCACCAGATACGCAGTATTTT. Its translation is CASSLLSPGILASPDTQYF.

This clone was detected a few times. The V call is TRBV18, the J call TRBJ1-4; 7 bases map to TRBD1. CDR3 length: 13 amino acids. Germline V lookup: CDR1 KGHSH, CDR2 LQKENI. The junction had 2 bases not matched to a gene; V was cut back by 4 bases and J by 6 bases. CDR3 sequence reads: CASSLDRDEKLFF. In DNA form, the CDR3 reads TGTGCCAGCTCACTCGACAGGGATGAAAAACTGTTTTTT. Full variable domain (missing parts from reference TRBV18 and TRBJ1-4): NAGVMQNPRHLVRRRGQEARLRCSPMKGHSHVYWYRQLPEEGLKFMVYLQKENIIDESGMPKERFSAEFPKEGPSILRIQQVVRGDSAAYFCASSLDRDEKLFFGSGTQLSVL.

The J gene is TRBJ2-5, the V gene TRBV30; tentatively, D is TRBD2 (5 bases). The CDR3 runs 11 residues. Germline V gene sequence: CDR1 GTSNPN, CDR2 SVGIG (reference sequence). The germline V and J ends were trimmed by 3 bases and 5 bases, with 7 bases remaining between them. In nucleotides, the CDR3 is TGTGCCTGGAGCACGGGGGAGACCCAGTACTTC. This gives the protein CAWSTGETQYF.

This clone was observed a few times. The rearrangement uses TRBV10-3 and TRBJ1-3, with 9 bases aligning to TRBD1. Germline lookup yields CDR1 ENHRY and CDR2 SYGVKD. The junction had 6 bases not matched to a gene; V was cut back by 7 bases and J by 2 bases. The CDR3 contains 15 residues. The CDR3 bases are TGTGCCATCAAAGAACAGGGGGCGCCTGGAAACACCATATATTTT. This codes for CAIKEQGAPGNTIYF.

The chain links TRBV9 to TRBJ2-7; 10 bases are shared with TRBD1. The trim removed 4 bases at V and 6 bases at J, leaving 7 bases unmatched. Germline CDR1 SGDLS, CDR2 YYNGEE. The CDR3 covers 14 residues. CDR3 nucleotide sequence: TGTGCCAGCAGCTATCGGGACAGGGGCTCCGAGCAGTACTTC. Residues: CASSYRDRGSEQYF.

The chain links TRBV9 to TRBJ1-2, with 9 nucleotides matching TRBD1. The ends lost 7 bases at V and 13 bases at J; junction bases unmatched: 17. Germline V gene data show CDR1 as SGDLS and CDR2 as YYNGEE. This CDR3 has 14 amino acids. CDR3 nucleotides: TGTGCCAGCGGGGGGGCCGGGACAGGGAGTTTTCCCACCTTC. This translates into CASGGAGTGSFPTF.

This clone has a single count. The V gene is TRBV18, the J gene TRBJ1-1; the D is unclear. V was cut by 8 bases and J by 5 bases, with 15 bases left in between. The CDR3 extends over 13 amino acids. CDR1 KGHSH and CDR2 LQKENI come from the germline V gene. In nucleotides, the CDR3 is TGTGCCAGCGAGAGGCCCCCGGGAACTGAAGCTTTCTTT. Translating it yields CASERPPGTEAFF.

This chain connects TRBV18 to TRBJ1-2, with TRBD1 identical over 7 bases. The CDR3 spans 15 residues. The germline V gene encodes CDR1 KGHSH and CDR2 LQKENI. V was pared by 3 bases and J by 1 base, with 5 bases of the junction left unmatched. CDR3 DNA: TGTGCCAGCTCACCGGATACAGGGGTTAACTATGGCTACACCTTC. Translated, it gives CASSPDTGVNYGYTF.

This chain connects TRBV18 to TRBJ2-5; possibly TRBD2 for D (5 bases). This CDR3 region has 14 residues. CDR1 KGHSH and CDR2 LQKENI come from the germline V gene. V lost 2 bases to trimming and J lost 5 bases, with 12 bases between them. CDR3 nucleotide sequence: TGTGCCAGCTCACCAAGGCTAGCAAGGGAGACCCAGTACTTC. It translates to CASSPRLARETQYF.

The rearrangement links TRBV19 to TRBJ2-5; 7 bases are a match to TRBD2. After removal of 1 base from V and 5 bases from J, the junction contained 4 bases not matched to a gene. The CDR3 extends over 14 amino acids. The V gene's germline CDR1 is LNHDA and CDR2 SQIVND (reference sequence). For the CDR3, the DNA is TGTGCCAGTAGTATAGGGGGAGGGCGGGAGACCCAGTACTTC. It codes for CASSIGGGRETQYF.

The chain has TRBV18 and TRBJ1-1; 12 bases align to TRBD1. Trimming removed 4 bases from V and 1 base from J; junction bases left unmatched: 4. Germline-derived CDR1 and CDR2 are KGHSH and LQKENI. This CDR3 is 16 amino acids long. CDR3 region: CASSRGQGARNTEAFF. In DNA form, the CDR3 reads TGTGCCAGCTCACGGGGACAGGGGGCAAGGAACACTGAAGCTTTCTTT. Together with reference TRBV18 and TRBJ1-1, the CDR3 gives the full variable domain: NAGVMQNPRHLVRRRGQEARLRCSPMKGHSHVYWYRQLPEEGLKFMVYLQKENIIDESGMPKERFSAEFPKEGPSILRIQQVVRGDSAAYFCASSRGQGARNTEAFFGQGTRLTVV.

This rearrangement joins TRBV9 to TRBJ2-3; TRBD2 matches at 8 bases. CDR1 is SGDLS, CDR2 YYNGEE, per germline. The trim removed 4 bases at V and 6 bases at J, leaving 13 bases unmatched. The CDR3 runs 16 residues. The CDR3 coding sequence is TGTGCCAGCAGCCCCCGGACTAGCCCCTCCACCGATACGCAGTATTTT. It codes for CASSPRTSPSTDTQYF.

This chain joins TRBV5-1 and TRBJ2-1; 12 bases align to TRBD2. Germline-derived CDR1 and CDR2 are SGHRS and YFSETQ. V shed 7 bases and J 4 bases; nucleotides not matched to a gene: 6. This CDR3 comprises 15 residues. CDR3 in DNA: TGCGCCAGCGGCTCCGGGACTAGCGGGTACAATGAGCAGTTCTTC. Amino acids: CASGSGTSGYNEQFF. The full variable domain, its missing parts supplied by reference TRBV5-1 and TRBJ2-1, is KAGVTQTPRYLIKTRGQQVTLSCSPISGHRSVSWYQQTPGQGLQFLFEYFSETQRNKGNFPGRFSGRQFSNSRSEMNVSTLELGDSALYLCASGSGTSGYNEQFFGPGTRLTVL.

The rearrangement uses TRBV7-2 and TRBJ2-1, with TRBD2 as a possible D gene (6 bases). V lost 4 bases to trimming and J lost 5 bases, with 15 bases between them. Germline CDR1 is SGHTA and CDR2 is FQGNSA. This CDR3 contains 15 residues. DNA for the CDR3: TGTGCCAGCAGCTCGACTAGTGTCCGGAACAATGAGCAGTTCTTC. Protein sequence: CASSSTSVRNNEQFF.

The V and J genes are TRBV5-1 and TRBJ2-1, with TRBD2 matching over 7 bases. J gave up 0 bases and V 0 bases, and 0 bases lay outside the gene matches. Germline CDR1 and CDR2: SGHRS and YFSETQ. The CDR3 loop spans 15 amino acids. Here the CDR3 reads CASSLGGSSYNEQFF. The DNA of the CDR3 is TGCGCCAGCAGCTTGGGCGGGAGCTCCTACAATGAGCAGTTCTTC.

V and J are TRBV14 and TRBJ2-1; a weak D match, TRBD2 (7 bases). The V and J ends lost 3 bases and 0 bases respectively, with 15 bases between them. The CDR3 covers 17 residues. Germline V CDR1 and CDR2: SGHDN, FVKESK. The CDR3 DNA sequence: TGTGCCAGCAGCCATTTGGGGGGGGCTAGCTCCTACAATGAGCAGTTCTTC. Translated, it gives CASSHLGGASSYNEQFF.

With regard to this clone: Other DNA sequences in this specimen translate into the identical CDR3. The rearrangement uses TRBV9 and TRBJ2-3, with TRBD2 identical over 7 bases. V lost 1 base and J lost 1; bases outside the gene matches: 3. The CDR3 runs to 15 residues. Looked up from germline, CDR1 is SGDLS and CDR2 is YYNGEE. CDR3 sequence: CASSVLAGGTDTQYF. The CDR3 nucleotides are TGTGCCAGCAGCGTACTGGCGGGGGGCACAGATACGCAGTATTTT.

As concerns this clone: In the same sample, other DNA sequences code for this CDR3. The gene calls are TRBV5-1 and TRBJ1-4, with TRBD1 matching 7 bases. The germline V gene has CDR1 SGHRS and CDR2 YFSETQ. The CDR3 runs to 14 residues. V lost 0 bases and J lost 7; bases outside the gene matches: 3. CDR3 nucleotides: TGCGCCAGCAGCTTGGGGCAGGGGGGTGAAAAACTGTTTTTT. As protein: CASSLGQGGEKLFF.

The chain uses TRBV6-6 and TRBJ1-2, with 8 bases aligning to TRBD1. In germline, CDR1 is MNHNY, CDR2 SVGAGI (reference sequence). There are 13 residues in the CDR3. Unmatched junction bases numbered 5, after V lost 4 bases and J lost 7 bases. The chain's CDR3 is CASSLDRASGYTF. The CDR3 DNA reads TGTGCCAGCAGTTTGGACAGGGCCAGTGGCTACACCTTC.

The chain has TRBV9 and TRBJ1-5, with 8 bases identical to TRBD1. The germline CDR1 and CDR2 sequences are SGDLS and YYNGEE. The CDR3 length is 14 residues. Trimming cost V 4 bases and J 9 bases; bases outside gene matches: 9. CDR3 sequence (DNA): TGTGCCAGCAGCCCGACAGGGGCTTCTACGCCCCAGCATTTT. Translation: CASSPTGASTPQHF.

This clone was counted once. This chain links TRBV5-1 with TRBJ1-5, with 10 bases matching TRBD1. V trimming: 2 bases; J trimming: 4 bases; junction bases outside the gene matches: 3. This CDR3 has 15 amino acids. The V gene's germline CDR1 is SGHRS and CDR2 YFSETQ. CDR3 sequence: CASSLGTGENQPQHF. CDR3 coding DNA: TGCGCCAGCAGCTTAGGGACAGGGGAGAATCAGCCCCAGCATTTT.

The rearrangement uses TRBV6-4 and TRBJ2-2; 7 nucleotides align to TRBD1. V was clipped by 3 bases and J by 6 bases; unmatched bases: 4. The CDR3 is made up of 14 amino acids. Germline CDR1 and CDR2: MRHNA and SNTAGT. CDR3 sequence: CASSEQGSSGELFF. In DNA, the CDR3 is TGTGCCAGCAGTGAACAGGGGAGTTCCGGGGAGCTGTTTTTT.

The chain combines TRBV30 with TRBJ2-1, with D possibly TRBD2 on 7 matching bases. This CDR3 comprises 11 residues. Germline assignment: CDR1 GTSNPN and CDR2 SVGIG (reference sequence). The V gene lost 6 bases and the J gene lost 9 bases, with 12 bases spanning the gap. The CDR3 DNA follows: TGTGCCTGCCCGAGGGGGGGTGAGCAGTTCTTC. Translated, it gives CACPRGGEQFF. Variable domain in full (rest from reference TRBV30 and TRBJ2-1): SQTIHQWPATLVQPVGSPLSLECTVEGTSNPNLYWYRQAAGRGLQLLFYSVGIGQISSEVPQNLSASRPQDRQFILSSKKLLLSDSGFYLCACPRGGEQFFGPGTRLTVL.

This chain's CDR3 is CASSKNQGWGGPLHF. DNA for the CDR3: TGTGCCAGCAGCAAAAATCAGGGTTGGGGGGGACCCCTCCACTTT. J is TRBJ1-6 and V is TRBV6-5, with D perhaps matching TRBD1 (5 bases). V dropped 6 bases and J dropped 12 bases, with 21 bases sitting between them. The CDR3 loop spans 15 amino acids. CDR1 and CDR2 from the germline V gene are MNHEY and SVGAGI.

J is TRBJ2-3 and V is TRBV7-3, with 7 bases identical to TRBD2. The J segment lost 5 bases and the V segment lost 1 base, leaving 12 bases of the junction unmatched. Germline CDR1 SGHTA, CDR2 FQGTGA. This CDR3 is built from 17 residues. CDR3 sequence (DNA): TGTGCCAGCAGCTTAAAAGGTTCAGGACTAGATAGAGATACGCAGTATTTT. Its protein product is CASSLKGSGLDRDTQYF.